This T cell receptor beta chain was captured in a study of blood T cell repertoires in COVID-19 (dated by TCRdb to 2018 to 2021). With respect to the entire study: Collaborator samples came from the United States, Italy and Spain and covered acute and convalescent phases of COVID-19. The prospective study material was composed of cDNA or gDNA derived from T cells, B-cell-depleted T cells, or PBMCs. Subjects who had been exposed to COVID-19, were actively infected with it, or had recovered from it provided the deeply sampled blood TCRbeta repertoires that made up the dataset. The repertoires were made available in a free public database intended to serve as a resource for research on the immune response to SARS-CoV-2. Samples were obtained from the ongoing ImmuneRACE study (first 160 participants) and from approximately 1,200 subjects provided by 6 global collaborators. Sample metadata almost always included a de-identified subject ID, COVID-19 status, age in years and sex. Where available, HLA class I and class II types were obtained from metadata supplied by the sample provider rather than from assay-based typing.

At one collaborating source in Seattle, patients were enrolled during active infection and were followed longitudinally through the course of disease. The collaborating institutions used their own protocols to collect whole blood in K2EDTA tubes. For TCRbeta analysis, collaborators shipped samples as frozen whole blood, isolated PBMCs, or DNA extracted from either of those sample types. TCRbeta CDR3 regions were amplified from genomic DNA by means of the immunoSEQ Assay, a bias-controlled multiplex PCR. The original methods were these. The number of nucleated cells in each sample was estimated from the amplification of reference gene primers within the assay. Sequence reads were collapsed and filtered to measure the absolute abundance of every unique TCRbeta CDR3 rearrangement. For each sample, productive Simpson clonality was calculated by taking the square root of Simpson's diversity index across productive rearrangements. TCRdb obtained this table from immuneACCESS and retained in-frame rearrangements with V and J assigned. These tables miss some clones; where compared with another copy, unresolved V genes account for less than half of the shortfall, and the remainder is unexplained. That table supplies the V and J calls and clone size; D and trimming were determined from the DNA. Counted in this sample were around 300,000 clones; 70% to 90% of them appeared once. The top ten clonotypes cover roughly 1.7% of the sample.

The investigation overall reported the following: How much clinical and demographic metadata was included differed by source and by participant, and the metadata was provided uncurated.

Concerning this clone: Its antigen has not been determined. There are no base qualities to consult, and no much larger clone falls within one base.

The germline V gene encodes CDR1 SGHAT and CDR2 FQNNGV. V is pruned by 5 bases and J by 2 bases, leaving 8 bases of the junction without a gene match. The CDR3 runs 16 residues from the cysteine to the phenylalanine. The retained sequence is limited to the CDR3, 48 bases, with the frame set at the first base. The material sequenced was peripheral blood. The chain is encoded by TRBV11-2 joined to TRBJ1-3, with 8 central nucleotides matching TRBD1. The receptor comes from a woman in her 30s with COVID-19, enrolled during active disease. The DNA sequence is given as TGTGCCAGCAGCCTCTCCGGGACAGGCCCTGGAAACACCATATATTTT. The translation is CASSLSGTGPGNTIYF.